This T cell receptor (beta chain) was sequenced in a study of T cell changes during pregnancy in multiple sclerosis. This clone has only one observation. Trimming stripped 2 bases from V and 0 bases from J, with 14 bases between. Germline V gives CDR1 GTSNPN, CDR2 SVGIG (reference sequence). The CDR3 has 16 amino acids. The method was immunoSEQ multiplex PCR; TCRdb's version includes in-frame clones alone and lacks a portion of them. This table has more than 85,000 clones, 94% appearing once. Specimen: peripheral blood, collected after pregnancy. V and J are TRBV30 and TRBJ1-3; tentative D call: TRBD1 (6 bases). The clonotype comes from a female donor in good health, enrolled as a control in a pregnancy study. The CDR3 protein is CAWSPHTGSSGNTIYF. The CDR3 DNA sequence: TGTGCCTGGAGTCCCCATACAGGGAGCTCTGGAAACACCATATATTTT. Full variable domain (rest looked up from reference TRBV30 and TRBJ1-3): SQTIHQWPATLVQPVGSPLSLECTVEGTSNPNLYWYRQAAGRGLQLLFYSVGIGQISSEVPQNLSASRPQDRQFILSSKKLLLSDSGFYLCAWSPHTGSSGNTIYFGEGSWLTVV.